One TCR beta chain is described in this entry. The data derive from a study of T cell changes during pregnancy in multiple sclerosis. Method: immunoSEQ multiplex PCR; TCRdb's copy keeps in-frame clones and lacks some. Found here are about 94,000 clones, 94% of them singletons; the top ten hold about 0.8%. V lost 5 bases, J lost 4 bases, and 17 bases lay in between. Germline assignment: CDR1 SGHAT and CDR2 FQNNGV. The CDR3 covers 15 residues. The genes are TRBV11-2 and TRBJ2-5, with D possibly matching TRBD2 (5 bases). The sequence came from a female donor with multiple sclerosis, enrolled in a pregnancy study. The specimen was peripheral blood, collected in the third trimester of pregnancy. The CDR3 bases are TGTGCCAGCAGCCTCATCCGGGCGGCGGGAGAGACCCAGTACTTC. It is translated as CASSLIRAAGETQYF.